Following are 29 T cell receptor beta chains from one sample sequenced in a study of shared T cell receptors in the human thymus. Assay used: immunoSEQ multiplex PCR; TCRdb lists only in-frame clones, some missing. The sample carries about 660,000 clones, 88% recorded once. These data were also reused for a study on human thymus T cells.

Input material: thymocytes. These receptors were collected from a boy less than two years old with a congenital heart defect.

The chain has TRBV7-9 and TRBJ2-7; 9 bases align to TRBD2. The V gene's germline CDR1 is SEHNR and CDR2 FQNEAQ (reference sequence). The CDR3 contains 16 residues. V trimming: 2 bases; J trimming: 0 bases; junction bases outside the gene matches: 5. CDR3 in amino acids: CASSLLAGGLSYEQYF. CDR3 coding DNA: TGTGCCAGCAGCTTATTGGCGGGAGGGCTCTCCTACGAGCAGTACTTC. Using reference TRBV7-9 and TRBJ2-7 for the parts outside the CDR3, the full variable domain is DTGVSQNPRHKITKRGQNVTFRCDPISEHNRLYWYRQTLGQGPEFLTYFQNEAQLEKSRLLSDRFSAERPKGSFSTLEIQRTEQGDSAMYLCASSLLAGGLSYEQYFGPGTRLTVT.

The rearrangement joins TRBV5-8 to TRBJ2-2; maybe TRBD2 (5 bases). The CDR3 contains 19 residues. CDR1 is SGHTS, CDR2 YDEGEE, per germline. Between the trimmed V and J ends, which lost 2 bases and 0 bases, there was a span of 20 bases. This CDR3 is CASSFRWSGRSANTGELFF. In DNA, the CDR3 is TGTGCCAGCAGCTTTAGGTGGAGCGGACGATCTGCGAACACCGGGGAGCTGTTTTTT. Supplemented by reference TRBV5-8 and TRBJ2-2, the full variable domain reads EAGVTQSPTHLIKTRGQQATLRCSPISGHTSVYWYQQALGLGLQFLLWYDEGEERNRGNFPPRFSGRQFPNYSSELNVNALELEDSALYLCASSFRWSGRSANTGELFFGEGSRLTVL.

In DNA form, the CDR3 reads TGTGCCAGCGTCGGACAGGGATTTGGCTACACCTTC. It encodes CASVGQGFGYTF. The chain recombines TRBV28 with TRBJ1-2, with TRBD1 matching over 8 bases. CDR3 length: 12 residues. Germline V gives CDR1 MDHEN, CDR2 SYDVKM. The J segment lost 7 bases and the V segment lost 8 bases, leaving 6 bases of the junction unmatched.

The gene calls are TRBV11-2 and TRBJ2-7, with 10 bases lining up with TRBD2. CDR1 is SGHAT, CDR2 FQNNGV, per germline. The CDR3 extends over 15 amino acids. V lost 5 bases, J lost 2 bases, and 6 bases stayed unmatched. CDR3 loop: CASSPLAGAAYEQYF. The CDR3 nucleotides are TGTGCCAGCAGCCCCCTAGCGGGAGCGGCCTACGAGCAGTACTTC.

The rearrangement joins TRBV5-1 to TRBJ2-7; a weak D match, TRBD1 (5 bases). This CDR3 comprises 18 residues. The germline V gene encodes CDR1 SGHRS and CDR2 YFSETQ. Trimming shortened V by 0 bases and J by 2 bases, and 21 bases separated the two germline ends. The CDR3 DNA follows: TGCGCCAGCAGCTTGGATCGCCAGGGTCAGGTAGTACCCTACGAGCAGTACTTC. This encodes CASSLDRQGQVVPYEQYF.

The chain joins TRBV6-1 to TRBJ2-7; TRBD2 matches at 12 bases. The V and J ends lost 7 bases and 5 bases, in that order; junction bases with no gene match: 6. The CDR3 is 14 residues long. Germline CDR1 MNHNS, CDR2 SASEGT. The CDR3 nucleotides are TGTGCCAGCACCAGACTAGCGGGAGATGACGAGCAGTACTTC. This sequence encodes CASTRLAGDDEQYF.

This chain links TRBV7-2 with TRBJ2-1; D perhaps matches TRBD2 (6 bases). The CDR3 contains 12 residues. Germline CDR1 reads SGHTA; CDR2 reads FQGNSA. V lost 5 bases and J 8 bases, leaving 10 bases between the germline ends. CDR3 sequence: CASSLSGDEQFF. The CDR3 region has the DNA TGTGCCAGCAGCCTCTCGGGGGATGAGCAGTTCTTC.

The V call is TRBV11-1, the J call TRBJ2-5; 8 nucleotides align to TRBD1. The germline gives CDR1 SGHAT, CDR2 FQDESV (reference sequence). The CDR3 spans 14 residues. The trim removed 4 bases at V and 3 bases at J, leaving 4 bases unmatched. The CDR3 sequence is CASSSTGGEETQYF. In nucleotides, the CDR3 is TGTGCCAGCAGCTCCACAGGGGGAGAAGAGACCCAGTACTTC. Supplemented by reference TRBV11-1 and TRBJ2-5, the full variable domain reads EAEVAQSPRYKITEKSQAVAFWCDPISGHATLYWYRQILGQGPELLVQFQDESVVDDSQLPKDRFSAERLKGVDSTLKIQPAELGDSAMYLCASSSTGGEETQYFGPGTRLLVL.

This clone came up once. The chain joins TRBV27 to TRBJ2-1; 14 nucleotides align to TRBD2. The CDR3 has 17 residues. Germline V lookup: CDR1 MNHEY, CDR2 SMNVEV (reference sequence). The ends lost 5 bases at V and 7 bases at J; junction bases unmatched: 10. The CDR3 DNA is TGTGCCAGCAGTACCGGACTAGCGGGAGGAGGGTTGAATGAGCAGTTCTTC. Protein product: CASSTGLAGGGLNEQFF.

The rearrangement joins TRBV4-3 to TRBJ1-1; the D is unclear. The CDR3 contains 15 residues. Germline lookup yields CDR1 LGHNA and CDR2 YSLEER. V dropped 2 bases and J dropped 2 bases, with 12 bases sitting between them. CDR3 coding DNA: TGCGCCAGCAGCCAAACCGGACGGGAAAACACTGAAGCTTTCTTT. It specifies CASSQTGRENTEAFF.

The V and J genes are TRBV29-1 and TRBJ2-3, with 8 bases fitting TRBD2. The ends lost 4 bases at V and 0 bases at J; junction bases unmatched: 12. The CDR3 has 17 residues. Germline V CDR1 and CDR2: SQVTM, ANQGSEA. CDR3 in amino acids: CSVGARPPSGSTDTQYF. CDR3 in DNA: TGCAGCGTTGGGGCCCGCCCGCCTAGCGGGAGCACAGATACGCAGTATTTT.

The chain's CDR3 is CASSFGPANYGYTF. The CDR3 DNA follows: TGTGCCAGCAGCTTTGGGCCGGCTAACTATGGCTACACCTTC. The chain links TRBV27 to TRBJ1-2; the D is unclear. CDR3 length: 14 residues. V was cut by 6 bases and J by 0 bases, with 11 bases left in between. Germline V gene lookup returns CDR1 MNHEY and CDR2 SMNVEV (reference sequence).

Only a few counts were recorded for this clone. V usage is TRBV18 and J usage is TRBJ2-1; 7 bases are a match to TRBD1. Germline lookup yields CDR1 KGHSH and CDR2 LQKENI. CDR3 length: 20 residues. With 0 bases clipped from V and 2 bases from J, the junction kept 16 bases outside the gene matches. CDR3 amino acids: CASSPPLFKGANLTYNEQFF. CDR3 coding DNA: TGTGCCAGCTCACCACCGCTATTTAAGGGGGCGAACCTAACCTACAATGAGCAGTTCTTC.

The CDR3 sequence: CASGRRGLAGGYRYNEQFF. The CDR3 DNA follows: TGTGCCAGTGGGAGGCGTGGACTAGCGGGAGGATATCGGTACAATGAGCAGTTCTTC. The chain employs TRBV2 and TRBJ2-1, with 14 bases that match TRBD2. Germline loops: CDR1 SNHLY, CDR2 FYNNEI. V dropped 9 bases and J dropped 4; count of bases not matched to a gene: 17. The CDR3 runs to 19 residues.

CDR3 DNA: TGTGCCAGCAGCCCCCCGACTAGCGGGAAGGGTACGAACACCGGGGAGCTGTTTTTT. Protein sequence: CASSPPTSGKGTNTGELFF. The chain recombines TRBV9 with TRBJ2-2; 11 nucleotides line up with TRBD2. With V trimmed by 4 bases and J by 0 bases, 11 bases remained unmatched. The CDR3 length is 19 residues. Per the germline V gene, CDR1 is SGDLS and CDR2 is YYNGEE.

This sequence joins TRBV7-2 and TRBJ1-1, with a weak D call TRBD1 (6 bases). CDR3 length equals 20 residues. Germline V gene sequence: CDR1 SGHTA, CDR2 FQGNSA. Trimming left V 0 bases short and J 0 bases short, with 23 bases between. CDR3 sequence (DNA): TGTGCCAGCAGCTTAGCTGGGCAGGGGCACGGCAGGGGAATGAACACTGAAGCTTTCTTT. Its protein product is CASSLAGQGHGRGMNTEAFF. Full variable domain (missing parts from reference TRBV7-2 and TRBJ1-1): GAGVSQSPSNKVTEKGKDVELRCDPISGHTALYWYRQSLGQGLEFLIYFQGNSAPDKSGLPSDRFSAERTGGSVSTLTIQRTQQEDSAVYLCASSLAGQGHGRGMNTEAFFGQGTRLTVV.

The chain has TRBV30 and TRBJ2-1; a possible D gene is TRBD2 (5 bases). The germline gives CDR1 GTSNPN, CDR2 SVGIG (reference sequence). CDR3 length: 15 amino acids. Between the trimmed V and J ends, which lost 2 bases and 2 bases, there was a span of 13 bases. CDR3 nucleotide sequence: TGTGCCTGGAGTTGGAGGAACCCCCCCTACAATGAGCAGTTCTTC. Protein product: CAWSWRNPPYNEQFF.

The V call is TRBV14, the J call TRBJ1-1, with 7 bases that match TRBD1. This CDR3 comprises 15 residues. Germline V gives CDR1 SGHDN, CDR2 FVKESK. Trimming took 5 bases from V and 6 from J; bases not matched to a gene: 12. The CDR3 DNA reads TGTGCCAGCAGCGCTCGACAGGGAAATCCCCCTGAAGCTTTCTTT. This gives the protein CASSARQGNPPEAFF.

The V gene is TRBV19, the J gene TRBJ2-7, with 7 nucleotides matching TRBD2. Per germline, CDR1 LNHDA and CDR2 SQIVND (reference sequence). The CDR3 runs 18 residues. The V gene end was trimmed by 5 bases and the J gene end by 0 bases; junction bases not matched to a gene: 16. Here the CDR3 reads CASSPWGWRERVSYEQYF. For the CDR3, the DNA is TGTGCCAGTAGTCCCTGGGGATGGCGGGAGCGAGTCTCCTACGAGCAGTACTTC.

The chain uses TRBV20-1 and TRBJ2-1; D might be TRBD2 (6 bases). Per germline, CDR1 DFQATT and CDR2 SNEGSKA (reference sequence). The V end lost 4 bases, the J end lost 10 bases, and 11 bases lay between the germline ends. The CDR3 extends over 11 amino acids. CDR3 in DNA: TGCAGTGCTACTTTGGAGGGGGAGCAGTTCTTC. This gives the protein CSATLEGEQFF.

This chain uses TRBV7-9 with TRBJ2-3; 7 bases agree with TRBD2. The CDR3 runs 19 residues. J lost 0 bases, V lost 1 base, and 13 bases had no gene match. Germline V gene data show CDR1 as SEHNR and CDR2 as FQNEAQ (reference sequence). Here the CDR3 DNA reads TGTGCCAGCAGCTTAGTTTTTTTGGGCGGGGGAGCTAGCACAGATACGCAGTATTTT. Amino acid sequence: CASSLVFLGGGASTDTQYF.

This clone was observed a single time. In DNA, the CDR3 is TGTGCCAGTTCCGCGGGGATTAGGTGGACAGATACGCAGTATTTT. Its translation is CASSAGIRWTDTQYF. The J gene is TRBJ2-3, the V gene TRBV28; a weak D match, TRBD2 (6 bases). Between the trimmed V and J ends, which lost 9 bases and 3 bases, there was a span of 19 bases. CDR1 and CDR2 (germline): MDHEN, SYDVKM. This CDR3 has 15 residues.

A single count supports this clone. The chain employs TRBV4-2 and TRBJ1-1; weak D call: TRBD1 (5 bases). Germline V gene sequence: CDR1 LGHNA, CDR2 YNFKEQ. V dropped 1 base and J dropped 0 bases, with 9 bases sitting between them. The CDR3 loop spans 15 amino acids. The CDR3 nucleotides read TGTGCCAGCAGCCAAGCGGACAAGATGAACACTGAAGCTTTCTTT. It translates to CASSQADKMNTEAFF.

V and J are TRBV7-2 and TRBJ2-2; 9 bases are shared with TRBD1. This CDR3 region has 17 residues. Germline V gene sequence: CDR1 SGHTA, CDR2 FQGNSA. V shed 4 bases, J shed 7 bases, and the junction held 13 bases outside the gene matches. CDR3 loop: CASSSAGHRGLGGELFF. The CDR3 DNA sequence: TGTGCCAGCAGCTCCGCAGGACACAGGGGGCTTGGCGGGGAGCTGTTTTTT.

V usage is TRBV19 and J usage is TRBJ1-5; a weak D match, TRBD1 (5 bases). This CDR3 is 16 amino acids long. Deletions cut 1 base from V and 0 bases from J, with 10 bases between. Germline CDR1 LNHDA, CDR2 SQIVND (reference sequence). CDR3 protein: CASSIGQGLSNQPQHF. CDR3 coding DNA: TGTGCCAGTAGTATAGGGCAGGGCCTTAGCAATCAGCCCCAGCATTTT.

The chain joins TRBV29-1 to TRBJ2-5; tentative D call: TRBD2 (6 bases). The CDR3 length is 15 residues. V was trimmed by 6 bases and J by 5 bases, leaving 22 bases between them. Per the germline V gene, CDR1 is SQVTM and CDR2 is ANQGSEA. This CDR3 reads CSVRRPREGLETQYF. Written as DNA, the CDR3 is TGCAGCGTGCGGAGGCCGCGGGAAGGTTTGGAGACCCAGTACTTC. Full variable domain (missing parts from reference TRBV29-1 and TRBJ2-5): SAVISQKPSRDICQRGTSLTIQCQVDSQVTMMFWYRQQPGQSLTLIATANQGSEATYESGFVIDKFPISRPNLTFSTLTVSNMSPEDSSIYLCSVRRPREGLETQYFGPGTRLLVL.

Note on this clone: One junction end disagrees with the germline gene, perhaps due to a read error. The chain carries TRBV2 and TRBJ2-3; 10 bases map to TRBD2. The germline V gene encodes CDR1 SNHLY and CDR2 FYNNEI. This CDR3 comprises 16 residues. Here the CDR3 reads CASGEDGTSGTDTQYF. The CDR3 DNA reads TGTGCCAGCGGTGAGGATGGGACTAGCGGCACAGATACGCAGTATTTT.

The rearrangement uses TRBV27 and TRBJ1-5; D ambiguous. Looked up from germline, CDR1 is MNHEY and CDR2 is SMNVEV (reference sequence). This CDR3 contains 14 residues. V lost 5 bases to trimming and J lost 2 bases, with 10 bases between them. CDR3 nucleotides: TGTGCCAGCAGTACCGGTTCGGGCAATCAGCCCCAGCATTTT. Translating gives CASSTGSGNQPQHF.

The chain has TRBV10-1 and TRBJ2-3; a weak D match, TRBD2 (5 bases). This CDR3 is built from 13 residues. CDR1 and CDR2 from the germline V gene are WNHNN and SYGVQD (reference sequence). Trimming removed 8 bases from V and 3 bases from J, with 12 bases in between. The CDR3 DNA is TGCGCCAGCGGAGGAGGTTTGACAGATACGCAGTATTTT. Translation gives CASGGGLTDTQYF.